A single sample gave rise to the 13 T cell receptor beta chains below, sequenced in a study of shared clonotypes between healthy human individuals. Clones were sequenced by immunoSEQ multiplex PCR, and TCRdb holds only the in-frame ones, with some missing. The table lists 400,000 to 600,000 clones, more than 75% of them singletons. Sample: PBMCs. The origin of the receptors is a middle-aged woman in good health. Some clones in this sample may be carry-over from other donors' samples.

This rearrangement joins TRBV27 to TRBJ2-3, with 7 bases fitting TRBD1. Germline V gives CDR1 MNHEY, CDR2 SMNVEV (reference sequence). The CDR3 extends over 17 amino acids. J lost 6 bases, V lost 3 bases, and 15 bases had no gene match. CDR3 sequence reads: CASSFRGRGIVRDTQYF. The CDR3, as DNA: TGTGCCAGCAGTTTCCGCGGCAGGGGGATTGTACGTGATACGCAGTATTTT.

This chain connects TRBV29-1 to TRBJ1-2, with D hard to call. The CDR3 has 12 residues. Germline V gives CDR1 SQVTM, CDR2 ANQGSEA. Between the trimmed V and J ends, which lost 4 bases and 4 bases, there was a span of 10 bases. The CDR3 DNA sequence: TGCAGCGTTGGAGGCACGAGCTATGGCTACACCTTC. It specifies CSVGGTSYGYTF.

The chain uses TRBV19 and TRBJ1-5; D gene unclear. CDR1 is LNHDA, CDR2 SQIVND, per germline (reference sequence). The CDR3 extends over 15 amino acids. V lost 6 bases to trimming and J lost 1 base, with 13 bases between them. The CDR3 here is CASRAAHGSNQPQHF. The CDR3 DNA is TGTGCCAGTAGGGCCGCACATGGCAGCAATCAGCCCCAGCATTTT. Full variable domain (rest looked up from reference TRBV19 and TRBJ1-5): DGGITQSPKYLFRKEGQNVTLSCEQNLNHDAMYWYRQDPGQGLRLIYYSQIVNDFQKGDIAEGYSVSREKKESFPLTVTSAQKNPTAFYLCASRAAHGSNQPQHFGDGTRLSIL.

This clone occurred a few times. The rearrangement links TRBV29-1 to TRBJ2-3; D is unclear. The CDR3 totals 13 residues. With 4 bases removed from V and 4 bases from J, the gap between germline ends came to 12 bases. Germline V gives CDR1 SQVTM, CDR2 ANQGSEA. The CDR3 loop is CSVVPVVADTQYF. The CDR3 nucleotides are TGCAGCGTTGTTCCGGTAGTGGCAGATACGCAGTATTTT.

The J gene is TRBJ1-3, the V gene TRBV7-9, with D possibly being TRBD1 (5 bases). Germline assignment: CDR1 SEHNR and CDR2 FQNEAQ (reference sequence). V was shortened by 1 base and J by 2 bases, with 12 bases between the two germline ends. The length of the CDR3 is 16 residues. The CDR3 DNA reads as TGTGCCAGCAGCTTAGTCCGGGGGGTTCCTGGAAACACCATATATTTT. Its translation is CASSLVRGVPGNTIYF.

The V and J genes are TRBV11-2 and TRBJ2-7; the D call may be TRBD1 or TRBD2 (5 bases each). The germline gives CDR1 SGHAT, CDR2 FQNNGV. V was clipped by 1 base and J by 5 bases, with 12 bases between them. The CDR3 loop spans 14 amino acids. The CDR3 protein is CASSLGDGGHEQYF. The CDR3 nucleotides are TGTGCCAGCAGCTTAGGGGACGGAGGTCACGAGCAGTACTTC.

CDR3 nucleotides: TGTGCCAGCAGCTTAAACGGGGGAAGAAACAATGAGCAGTTCTTC. Translating gives CASSLNGGRNNEQFF. V and J are TRBV7-3 and TRBJ2-1; D perhaps matches TRBD2 (6 bases). From germline, CDR1 is SGHTA and CDR2 FQGTGA. The ends were cut back, 1 base at V and 5 bases at J, with 12 bases in the middle. This CDR3 is 15 amino acids long.

The sample holds a few counts of this clone. The chain is built from TRBV2 and TRBJ1-4; the D is unclear. This CDR3 spans 13 amino acids. V dropped 6 bases and J dropped 8 bases, with 13 bases sitting between them. Germline V CDR1 and CDR2: SNHLY, FYNNEI. DNA of the CDR3: TGTGCCAGCAGGGCCAACAGCGGCGAAAAACTGTTTTTT. It is translated as CASRANSGEKLFF.

V is TRBV27 and J is TRBJ2-5, with TRBD1 matching over 7 bases. Germline assignment: CDR1 MNHEY and CDR2 SMNVEV (reference sequence). V gave up 6 bases and J gave up 3 bases; unmatched junction bases: 10. The CDR3 is 15 amino acids. CDR3 nucleotides: TGTGCCAGCAGGTCCCAGACAGGGAGAGAAGAGACCCAGTACTTC. Amino acid sequence: CASRSQTGREETQYF.

The V and J genes are TRBV6-1 and TRBJ2-7; 10 bases are a match to TRBD2. V shed 3 bases, J shed 4 bases, and the junction held 6 bases outside the gene matches. In germline, CDR1 is MNHNS, CDR2 SASEGT. The CDR3 spans 15 residues. CDR3 sequence (DNA): TGTGCCAGCAGTGACAAACTAGCGGGGATATACGAGCAGTACTTC. This encodes CASSDKLAGIYEQYF.

This clone has just one count. The J gene is TRBJ1-5, the V gene TRBV28; 9 bases line up with TRBD1. The CDR3 runs 15 residues. From germline, CDR1 is MDHEN and CDR2 SYDVKM. J lost 6 bases, V lost 5 bases, and 8 bases had no gene match. DNA for the CDR3: TGTGCCAGCAGTCCACCGGGACAGGGCGGTCAGCCCCAGCATTTT. Translating it yields CASSPPGQGGQPQHF.

V is TRBV7-8 and J is TRBJ1-2, with D possibly being TRBD1 (5 bases). Trimming took 5 bases from V and 0 from J, leaving 16 bases between them. Germline V gives CDR1 SGHVS, CDR2 FQNEAQ. There are 16 residues in the CDR3. The DNA of the CDR3 is TGTGCCAGCAGCCCTCGTGCAGGGCCCTCTAACTATGGCTACACCTTC. Translation gives CASSPRAGPSNYGYTF.

The chain links TRBV18 to TRBJ2-7, with 8 bases identical to TRBD1. V gave up 1 base and J gave up 2 bases; unmatched junction bases: 4. The CDR3 totals 15 residues. CDR1 is KGHSH and CDR2 is LQKENI in the germline V gene. CDR3: CASSPRQGITYEQYF. The CDR3, as DNA: TGTGCCAGCTCACCACGACAGGGGATAACCTACGAGCAGTACTTC.